This paragraph reports one T cell receptor (beta chain). The data belong to a study of shared clonotypes between healthy human individuals. Study-wide background: Each donor contributed plates that comprised three CD4 naive, three CD4 memory, two CD8 naive and one CD8 memory.

Generated by immunoSEQ multiplex PCR, the TCRdb table keeps only in-frame clones and is missing some. Of around 600,000 clones listed, roughly 96% are singletons. The naive CD8 subset, CD45RO-negative cells positively selected for CCR7, excluded terminally differentiated effector memory CD45RA+ cells. The CDR3 contains 15 residues. V was cut by 3 bases and J by 0 bases, with 10 bases left in between. The germline gives CDR1 SGHRS, CDR2 YFSETQ. What was sequenced was naive CD8+ T cells sorted from blood. This chain connects TRBV5-1 to TRBJ2-1, with D possibly matching TRBD2 (6 bases). This sequence originates from a woman in her twenties or thirties in good health. The CDR3 nucleotides read TGCGCCAGCAGCTGGGACTCCTTCTCCTACAATGAGCAGTTCTTC. As protein: CASSWDSFSYNEQFF.